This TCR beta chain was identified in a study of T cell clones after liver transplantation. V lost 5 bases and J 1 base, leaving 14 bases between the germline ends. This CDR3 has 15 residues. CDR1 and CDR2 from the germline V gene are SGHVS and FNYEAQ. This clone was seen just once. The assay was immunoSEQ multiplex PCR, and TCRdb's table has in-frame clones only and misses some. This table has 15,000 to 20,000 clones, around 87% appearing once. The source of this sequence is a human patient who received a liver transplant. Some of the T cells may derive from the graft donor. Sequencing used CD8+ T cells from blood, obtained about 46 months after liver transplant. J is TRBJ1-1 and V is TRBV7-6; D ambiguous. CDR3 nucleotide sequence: TGTGCCAGCAGCCCCGGGCCCTACCCGAACACTGAAGCTTTCTTT. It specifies CASSPGPYPNTEAFF.